This T cell receptor beta chain was recovered during a study of cytomegalovirus exposure and HLA in healthy donors. This clone was seen once. TCRdb's table, derived via immunoSEQ multiplex PCR, lists solely in-frame clones and lacks some. The sample shows 150,000 to 200,000 clones, roughly 83% of them seen only once. V dropped 4 bases and J dropped 3 bases, with 12 bases sitting between them. The CDR3 extends over 14 amino acids. Looked up from germline, CDR1 is SGHRS and CDR2 is YFSETQ. The TCR originated in a woman aged 18-29 years in good health and CMV-seronegative. The chain carries TRBV5-1 and TRBJ2-3, with D tentatively TRBD2 (5 bases). The material sequenced was PBMCs. The CDR3 bases are TGCGCCAGCAGCCGGGGTCCGTTAACAGATACGCAGTATTTT. Translation gives CASSRGPLTDTQYF.